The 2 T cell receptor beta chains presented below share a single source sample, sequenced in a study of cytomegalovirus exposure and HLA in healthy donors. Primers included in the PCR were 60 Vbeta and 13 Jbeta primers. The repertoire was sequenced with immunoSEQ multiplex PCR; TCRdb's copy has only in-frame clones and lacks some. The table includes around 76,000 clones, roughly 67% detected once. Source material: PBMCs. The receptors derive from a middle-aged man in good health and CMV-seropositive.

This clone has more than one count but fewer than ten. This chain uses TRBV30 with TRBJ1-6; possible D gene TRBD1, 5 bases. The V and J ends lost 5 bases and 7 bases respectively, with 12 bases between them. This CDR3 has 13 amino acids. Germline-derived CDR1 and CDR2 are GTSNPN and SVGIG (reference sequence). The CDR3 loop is CAWGTRENSPLHF. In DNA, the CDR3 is TGTGCCTGGGGGACTAGGGAGAATTCACCCCTCCACTTT.

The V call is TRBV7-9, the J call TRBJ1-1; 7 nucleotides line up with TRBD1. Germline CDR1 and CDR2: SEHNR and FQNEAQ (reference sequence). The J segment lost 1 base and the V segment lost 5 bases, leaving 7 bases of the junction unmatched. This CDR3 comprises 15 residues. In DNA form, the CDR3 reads TGTGCCAGCAGCCGAACAGGGGCTCGGAACACTGAAGCTTTCTTT. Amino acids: CASSRTGARNTEAFF.